This TCR beta chain was found in a study of regulatory T cells in long-lasting Graves disease listed by TCRdb under 2021. Notes on the research overall: Newly diagnosed Graves' disease patients had taken antithyroid drugs for less than 3 months. Persistent Graves' disease patients were compared with newly diagnosed Graves' disease patients by peripheral blood TCR sequencing and RNA sequencing. The study took place in China and was registered as a clinical trial. A total of about 33 samples were covered by TCR sequencing, comprising some 13 persistent and around 20 newly diagnosed Graves' disease patients. The paper's findings and limits, for the study overall: Peripheral blood alone was examined, since thyroid tissue, which constituted the primary lesion, could not be accessed. The authors noted that the small sample size was a limitation that may lower accuracy. Persistent Graves' disease patients showed lower TCR Shannon entropy and fewer highly expanded clones than newly diagnosed patients, suggesting clonal expansion. Only the TCR beta chain was sequenced and analyzed. A larger number of public clonotypes was shared among persistent patients (fewer than 3,000) than among newly diagnosed patients (about 990). Persistent disease showed preferential use of TRBV28, TRBJ1-2 and TRBJ2-5, whereas newly diagnosed disease favored TRBV20-1 and TRBJ2-1.

CDR1 is given as SGHRS and CDR2 as YFSETQ, both from the germline V gene. The CDR3 sequence holds 16 residues, the cysteine and phenylalanine included. Only the CDR3 DNA stays, 48 bases, in frame from base 1. Relative to germline, V is missing 6 bases and J is missing 6 bases, with 11 bases of the junction outside any gene match. For this clonotype: No antigen is known for it. No much larger clonotype is one base removed from it; base qualities were not supplied.

What the time point label conveys for this sample: newly diagnosed GD, antithyroid drugs for less than 3 months. RNA was extracted from PBMCs in TRIzol for both TCR sequencing and RNA sequencing. Graves' disease was diagnosed according to American Thyroid Association guidelines. Patients were recruited from an endocrinology department in Xi'an, China. From each patient, about 9 milliliters of peripheral blood was collected into an EDTA anticoagulant tube. Ficoll Paque Plus density gradient separation was used to isolate PBMCs, and no further T cell sorting was performed. An Agilent 2100 Bioanalyzer and agarose gel were used to check RNA quality, and a NanoDrop 2000 was used to measure RNA concentration. Libraries were prepared through multiplex PCR. TCRdb names Illumina HiSeq 4000 as the instrument used. iRepertoire HTBI primers and Arm-PCR amplification of CDR3 regions were used to construct TCR beta libraries. Before sequencing, the PCR products underwent gel purification. Per the authors' processing: Gene usage analysis of CDR3 amino acid clonotypes relied on the 55 to 80 TRBV and 14 TRBJ segments identified across samples. Filtered high-quality paired reads were merged into contigs using COPE and FqMerger. BLAST was used to align contigs to the IMGT TRBV, TRBD and TRBJ reference genes, and CDR3 was defined following IMGT. Highly expanded clones were defined as clonotypes with a frequency above 0.1%. Shannon entropy served as the measure of repertoire diversity, while the Gini coefficient captured V-J evenness. Public clonotypes were defined as clonotypes shared by more than one individual. TCRdb trimmed public reads at Q25 via fastp, called clones via MiXCR and kept in-frame beta chains. Every CDR3 protein is listed once, alongside the most common genes and DNA of its rows. The V and J calls follow TCRdb's processing rather than the paper's. A total of over 500,000 distinct CDR3 sequences appear in this sample, roughly 15% of them only once. Together, the top ten hold more than 10% of the sample.

The data were also submitted as part of a second study, on T cells in Graves' hyperthyroidism and ophthalmopathy. According to the second study: Stable Graves' hyperthyroidism was defined as no progression to ophthalmopathy during 18 months of follow-up. Hyperthyroidism patients were aged 18 to 65 years and newly diagnosed, with disease duration of less than 2 months. Any patient with an uncontrolled infection, another autoimmune disease, pregnancy or lactation was excluded. Clinical symptoms, serum thyroxine and TRAb, thyroid ultrasound, and orbital computed tomography formed the basis for the diagnoses. A first-round RT-PCR of the TCR CDR3 used the HTBI primer set with the Qiagen OneStep RT-PCR kit. Most expanded thyroid clonotypes (frequency above 0.001) were also detected in blood, a finding suggesting that blood repertoires may reflect thyroid immune responses. Ophthalmopathy was separated from stable hyperthyroidism by a 13 V-J signature model, with approximately 85% sensitivity and about 84% specificity obtained in cross-validation and 80%/75% obtained in testing. In validation, the model predicted progression to ophthalmopathy with roughly 70% sensitivity and about 73% specificity, a median of around six months before onset. A discovery cohort of about a hundred patients, about 43 with Graves' ophthalmopathy and fewer than 65 with stable Graves' hyperthyroidism, was used to find distinguishing TCR V-J signatures. Whether ophthalmopathy could be predicted prospectively was tested in an independent validation cohort made up of 18 to 20 hyperthyroidism patients plus 17 patients who later progressed to ophthalmopathy. For training and testing, the 100 or so patients in the discovery cohort were randomly divided in a 7:3 ratio. In addition, the study compared T-cell repertoires in thyroid tissue and in blood from roughly 6 Graves' hyperthyroidism patients. After sampling, hyperthyroidism patients received methimazole starting at 30 mg daily, and ophthalmopathy patients received high-dose intravenous methylprednisolone. The libraries were constructed in a second round of multiplex PCR and then size-selected and purified. The libraries were sequenced on an Illumina HiSeq2000 using paired-end 100 bp reads. Raw data were processed with SOAPnuke, discarding reads with adapters, uncalled bases, mean Phred below 15, or no exact constant-primer or identifier match. COPE v1.2.5 was used to merge high-quality paired reads, and clonotypes were defined as unique nucleotide sequences. Clonotypes were aligned to IMGT TRBV, TRBD and TRBJ reference segments using MiTCR v1.1. The analysis was restricted to V-J combinations with a frequency above 0.0001, which together covered 99.2% of the repertoires. A TCS score was defined as the ratio of F50 (clonal expansion) to E x V (chaos), with BLOSUM62-based TCRdist applied between CDR3 peptides within each V-J. Welch's t-statistics and random forest reduced just over 500 V-J features to about 13, which were used in a naive Bayes classifier (R e1071). Sample size was not statistically predetermined, and blinding of investigators to group allocation was not performed. According to the paper, TCR Vbeta CDR3 sequencing was carried out on some 140 peripheral blood samples, which came from fewer than 50 ophthalmopathy, 70 to 80 hyperthyroidism and about 17 progressor patients.

The rearrangement combines TRBV5-1 with TRBJ2-3, with TRBD2 identical over 12 junction bases. This material consisted of peripheral blood mononuclear cells (PBMCs), taken at new diagnosis, from a patient treated with antithyroid drugs. This TCR came from a man younger than 30 with Graves disease. Donor details come from another sample of the same person, matched by shared clones. The base sequence is TGCGCCAGCACACCCCCCGGACTAGCGGGACCTGATACGCAGTATTTT. This codes for CASTPPGLAGPDTQYF. Reference TRBV5-1 and TRBJ2-3 genes cover what lies past the CDR3, so the full variable domain is KAGVTQTPRYLIKTRGQQVTLSCSPISGHRSVSWYQQTPGQGLQFLFEYFSETQRNKGNFPGRFSGRQFSNSRSEMNVSTLELGDSALYLCASTPPGLAGPDTQYFGPGTRLTVL.